This entry lists 30 T cell receptor beta chains sequenced from one sample in a study of cytomegalovirus exposure and HLA in healthy donors. The PCR had 60 Vbeta and 13 Jbeta primers. TCRdb's table, derived via immunoSEQ multiplex PCR, lists solely in-frame clones and lacks some. The table has some 110,000 clones, roughly three quarters seen once. Sequenced input: PBMCs. These receptor sequences come from a man aged 35-49 years in good health and CMV-seronegative.

The chain joins TRBV5-1 to TRBJ2-2, with 7 bases matching TRBD1. Germline V gene data show CDR1 as SGHRS and CDR2 as YFSETQ. The CDR3 is 16 amino acids. Germline trimming cut 3 bases from V and 1 base from J; bases unmatched to any gene: 6. CDR3 bases: TGCGCCAGCAGCTACCCCGGGACAGAGAACACCGGGGAGCTGTTTTTT. This sequence encodes CASSYPGTENTGELFF. The whole variable domain, filled in from reference TRBV5-1 and TRBJ2-2, reads KAGVTQTPRYLIKTRGQQVTLSCSPISGHRSVSWYQQTPGQGLQFLFEYFSETQRNKGNFPGRFSGRQFSNSRSEMNVSTLELGDSALYLCASSYPGTENTGELFFGEGSRLTVL.

J is TRBJ2-3 and V is TRBV5-1, with TRBD1 identical over 9 bases. The junction had 4 bases not matched to a gene; V was cut back by 4 bases and J by 4 bases. The CDR3 has 14 residues. The germline CDR1 and CDR2 sequences are SGHRS and YFSETQ. CDR3 in DNA: TGCGCCAGCAGCCTTGGGACAGGGTCAGATACGCAGTATTTT. Translation gives CASSLGTGSDTQYF.

Only a few counts were recorded for this clone. This chain connects TRBV4-2 to TRBJ2-3; 11 bases match TRBD2. Germline V CDR1 and CDR2: LGHNA, YNFKEQ. J lost 4 bases, V lost 0 bases, and 3 bases had no gene match. This CDR3 spans 16 amino acids. The CDR3 loop is CASSQDIAGGPDTQYF. The CDR3 DNA follows: TGTGCCAGCAGCCAAGATATAGCGGGAGGGCCAGATACGCAGTATTTT.

J is TRBJ1-2 and V is TRBV5-8, with D maybe TRBD1 (6 bases). Trimming stripped 0 bases from V and 3 bases from J, with 15 bases between. CDR1 is SGHTS and CDR2 is YDEGEE in the germline V gene. There are 16 residues in the CDR3. Here the CDR3 reads CASSLGAGDGYYGYTF. CDR3 in DNA: TGTGCCAGCAGCTTGGGAGCAGGGGATGGATACTATGGCTACACCTTC.

On this clone itself: One end of the junction varies from germline; a read error may be responsible. The DNA of the CDR3 is TGTTCCAGCAGCTTAGTCCGCGAGCAGTACTTC. As protein: CSSSLVREQYF. The genes are TRBV7-9 and TRBJ2-7, with no clear D. The CDR3 covers 11 residues. CDR1 is SEHNR, CDR2 FQNEAQ, per germline (reference sequence).

The chain couples TRBV14 to TRBJ2-7, with D maybe TRBD1 (7 bases). The germline gives CDR1 SGHDN, CDR2 FVKESK. V lost 4 bases, J lost 4 bases, and 17 bases lay in between. The CDR3 sequence is 15 residues long. The CDR3 nucleotides read TGTGCCAGCAGCCCTCTCGGAGGGGGCACATACGAGCAGTACTTC. Translating it yields CASSPLGGGTYEQYF.

This sequence joins TRBV4-1 and TRBJ1-2; weak D call: TRBD1 (5 bases). V lost 4 bases and J 5 bases, leaving 17 bases between the germline ends. Germline V lookup: CDR1 MGHRA, CDR2 YSYEKL. This CDR3 is built from 15 residues. The CDR3 reads CASSPVGDFFYGYTF. In nucleotides, the CDR3 is TGCGCCAGCAGCCCGGTAGGGGACTTTTTTTATGGCTACACCTTC.

This clone turned up a few times. The chain recombines TRBV9 with TRBJ2-2; D may be TRBD1 (5 bases). The germline V gene has CDR1 SGDLS and CDR2 YYNGEE. The CDR3 is 16 amino acids. Trimming left V 0 bases short and J 3 bases short, with 12 bases between. The CDR3 region is CASSVDRGRDTGELFF. DNA for the CDR3: TGTGCCAGCAGCGTAGATAGGGGTAGGGACACCGGGGAGCTGTTTTTT.

The chain is built from TRBV19 and TRBJ2-1, with TRBD2 matching 10 bases. Trimming removed 5 bases from V and 0 bases from J; junction bases left unmatched: 1. The CDR3 consists of 15 residues. Germline assignment: CDR1 LNHDA and CDR2 SQIVND (reference sequence). The CDR3 DNA reads TGTGCCAGTAGTCCTAGCGGGAGCTCCTACAATGAGCAGTTCTTC. It specifies CASSPSGSSYNEQFF.

This clone was recorded only once. This chain joins TRBV5-6 and TRBJ2-3, with 10 bases identical to TRBD2. With V trimmed by 4 bases and J by 1 base, 3 bases remained unmatched. Germline V gene data show CDR1 as SGHDT and CDR2 as YYEEEE. The length of the CDR3 is 15 residues. The CDR3 nucleotides are TGTGCCAGCAGCCTGGGGACTAGCGGCACAGATACGCAGTATTTT. Protein product: CASSLGTSGTDTQYF.

This chain joins TRBV6-5 and TRBJ2-7; possible D gene TRBD1, 6 bases. Germline CDR1 MNHEY, CDR2 SVGAGI. The CDR3 runs to 14 residues. Trimming pared 5 bases from V and 1 base from J, leaving 12 bases between. The CDR3 is CASSRWDNSYEQYF. The CDR3 nucleotides read TGTGCCAGCAGTCGCTGGGACAATTCCTACGAGCAGTACTTC.

The CDR3: CASSLGQLSSYEQYF. The CDR3 DNA reads TGCGCCAGCAGCTTGGGACAGTTAAGCTCCTACGAGCAGTACTTC. The gene calls are TRBV5-1 and TRBJ2-7; TRBD1 is a possible D gene (5 bases). V dropped 0 bases and J dropped 0 bases, with 10 bases sitting between them. Per germline, CDR1 SGHRS and CDR2 YFSETQ. The CDR3 has 15 amino acids.

The chain carries TRBV29-1 and TRBJ2-3; tentative D call: TRBD1 (6 bases). The CDR3 loop spans 13 amino acids. CDR1 and CDR2 (germline): SQVTM, ANQGSEA. Trimming pared 8 bases from V and 0 bases from J, leaving 12 bases between. The chain's CDR3 is CSLVQGSTDTQYF. CDR3 nucleotides: TGCAGCCTCGTACAGGGAAGCACAGATACGCAGTATTTT.

Only a few counts were recorded for this clone. The V call is TRBV6-1, the J call TRBJ1-6; the D is unclear. The germline V gene has CDR1 MNHNS and CDR2 SASEGT. Trimming removed 6 bases at V and 7 bases at J, with 7 bases between. The CDR3 extends over 12 amino acids. CDR3 sequence: CASRRSNSPLHF. The CDR3 DNA reads TGTGCCAGCAGACGGTCCAATTCACCCCTCCACTTT.

This chain links TRBV6-1 with TRBJ1-1, with 7 bases that match TRBD1. The CDR3 consists of 16 residues. Germline V lookup: CDR1 MNHNS, CDR2 SASEGT. Losses at the gene ends were 4 bases for V and 6 bases for J; bases not matched to a gene: 14. The CDR3 region is CASSGTPGQGVPEAFF. In DNA form, the CDR3 reads TGTGCCAGCAGTGGGACCCCGGGGCAGGGGGTCCCTGAAGCTTTCTTT.

This clone was seen more than once but under ten times. V gene TRBV27 combines with J gene TRBJ2-7; possibly TRBD1 for D (5 bases). The CDR3 covers 17 residues. Trimming took off 1 base at V and 1 base at J, with 17 bases between the two ends. Germline loops: CDR1 MNHEY, CDR2 SMNVEV (reference sequence). CDR3 in amino acids: CASSLYGQMDGSYEQYF. CDR3 nucleotides: TGTGCCAGCAGTTTATATGGACAAATGGACGGATCCTACGAGCAGTACTTC.

This clone showed up just a few times. The chain is built from TRBV4-3 and TRBJ2-6, with D maybe TRBD1 (5 bases). Germline V gives CDR1 LGHNA, CDR2 YSLEER. Trimming pared 3 bases from V and 0 bases from J, leaving 12 bases between. This CDR3 has 17 amino acids. The CDR3 spells CASSHLLGPSGANVLTF. The CDR3 nucleotides are TGCGCCAGCAGCCACCTCTTGGGGCCCTCTGGGGCCAACGTCCTGACTTTC.

The V and J genes are TRBV28 and TRBJ1-4; no clear D. Trimming removed 1 base at V and 8 bases at J, with 8 bases between. The germline CDR1 and CDR2 sequences are MDHEN and SYDVKM. The CDR3 length is 13 residues. The CDR3 is CASSLSPEEKLFF. DNA for the CDR3: TGTGCCAGCAGTTTATCCCCGGAGGAAAAACTGTTTTTT.

This chain links TRBV6-6 with TRBJ2-5, with no clear D. The DNA end is more similar to TRBJ2-7, so the J call may be wrong. Per germline, CDR1 MNHNY and CDR2 SVGAGI (reference sequence). This CDR3 comprises 14 residues. The CDR3: CASSSPGAVYEQYF. CDR3 DNA sequence: TGTGCCAGCAGTTCGCCTGGTGCCGTCTACGAGCAGTACTTC.

The table lists this clone with a count of one. The chain recombines TRBV10-3 with TRBJ1-5, with D maybe TRBD1 (5 bases). Germline V gives CDR1 ENHRY, CDR2 SYGVKD. V lost 4 bases and J lost 5, with 9 bases in between. The length of the CDR3 is 13 residues. The CDR3 DNA sequence: TGTGCCATCAGTGTGGGGCAGGATCAGCCCCAGCATTTT. Its translation: CAISVGQDQPQHF.

The gene calls are TRBV6-1 and TRBJ2-5; possibly TRBD1 for D (5 bases). The CDR3 runs 14 residues. CDR1 is MNHNS and CDR2 is SASEGT in the germline V gene. Trimming took off 3 bases at V and 5 bases at J, with 13 bases between the two ends. As DNA, the CDR3 is TGTGCCAGCAGTGAGTGGCAGGGAAGCGAGACCCAGTACTTC. Translated: CASSEWQGSETQYF.

This rearrangement joins TRBV6-5 to TRBJ1-1; TRBD1 is a possible D gene (6 bases). V dropped 6 bases and J dropped 5 bases, with 16 bases sitting between them. The CDR3 extends over 14 amino acids. Germline CDR1 and CDR2: MNHEY and SVGAGI. CDR3 DNA: TGTGCCAGCAGGAGAACAGGGTACGGGACTGAAGCTTTCTTT. Translated: CASRRTGYGTEAFF.

The chain has TRBV29-1 and TRBJ1-2; the D gene is possibly TRBD1 (6 bases). Germline CDR1 SQVTM, CDR2 ANQGSEA. The germline V and J ends were trimmed by 2 bases and 4 bases, with 14 bases remaining between them. The CDR3 is 14 residues long. The CDR3 DNA is TGCAGCGTTGAATCCCCAGGACAGCCCTATGGCTACACCTTC. Encoded protein: CSVESPGQPYGYTF.

V usage is TRBV4-3 and J usage is TRBJ1-5; TRBD1 agrees at 8 bases. The CDR3 has 16 residues. Germline trimming cut 0 bases from V and 5 bases from J; bases unmatched to any gene: 6. Germline CDR1 is LGHNA and CDR2 is YSLEER. The CDR3 protein is CASSQDATGAHQPQHF. The CDR3 bases are TGCGCCAGCAGCCAAGACGCGACAGGGGCACATCAGCCCCAGCATTTT.

The V call is TRBV6-5, the J call TRBJ1-4; D perhaps matches TRBD1 (6 bases). The CDR3 is 15 residues long. Germline V lookup: CDR1 MNHEY, CDR2 SVGAGI. Trimming stripped 6 bases from V and 0 bases from J, with 11 bases between. CDR3 in amino acids: CASRYTGTTNEKLFF. The CDR3 nucleotides read TGTGCCAGCAGGTATACAGGGACAACTAATGAAAAACTGTTTTTT.

The chain carries TRBV5-6 and TRBJ2-3; 7 nucleotides align to TRBD1. CDR1 and CDR2 from the germline V gene are SGHDT and YYEEEE. The CDR3 runs 15 residues. Trimming at V came to 1 base and at J to 2 bases, leaving 4 bases not matched to a gene. The CDR3 nucleotides read TGTGCCAGCAGCTTGAGACAGGGAATCACAGATACGCAGTATTTT. This sequence encodes CASSLRQGITDTQYF.

The gene calls are TRBV6-6 and TRBJ2-7, with 10 positions matching TRBD2. Looked up from germline, CDR1 is MNHNY and CDR2 is SVGAGI (reference sequence). V lost 7 bases to trimming and J lost 0 bases; unmatched junction nucleotides: 3. The CDR3 runs to 14 residues. The DNA for the CDR3 is TGTGCCAGCACTTCTAGCGGGAGCTCCTACGAGCAGTACTTC. The encoded protein is CASTSSGSSYEQYF.

The V and J genes are TRBV7-3 and TRBJ1-2; D is ambiguous. The germline V and J ends were trimmed by 8 bases and 8 bases, with 15 bases remaining between them. Germline assignment: CDR1 SGHTA and CDR2 FQGTGA. This CDR3 spans 12 amino acids. CDR3 sequence: CASGITAGGYTF. The CDR3 DNA follows: TGTGCCAGCGGAATTACAGCGGGAGGCTACACCTTC.

This chain joins TRBV27 and TRBJ1-6; unclear D gene. The V and J ends lost 6 bases and 3 bases respectively, with 9 bases between them. The CDR3 has 14 residues. Germline V gives CDR1 MNHEY, CDR2 SMNVEV (reference sequence). As DNA, the CDR3 is TGTGCCAGCAGGAAGGGAGACTATAATTCACCCCTCCACTTT. It encodes CASRKGDYNSPLHF.

The V gene is TRBV5-6, the J gene TRBJ2-2; 7 nucleotides align to TRBD2. J was trimmed by 3 bases and V by 1 base; bases with no gene match: 6. There are 16 residues in the CDR3. Germline V CDR1 and CDR2: SGHDT, YYEEEE. For the CDR3, the DNA is TGTGCCAGCAGCTTGTACGCTAGCGGTTACACCGGGGAGCTGTTTTTT. Its protein product is CASSLYASGYTGELFF.